The T cell receptor beta chain under discussion was sequenced for a study of cytotoxic CD8 clonotypes in ibrutinib-treated CLL. The CDR3 is 15 amino acids. Germline CDR1 is SGHRS and CDR2 is YFSETQ. V was clipped by 4 bases and J by 7 bases; unmatched bases: 8. Sequenced by immunoSEQ multiplex PCR; TCRdb stores in-frame clones only, minus some. The repertoire has about 140,000 clones, around 93% of them found once; the top ten carry roughly 10%. The chain has TRBV5-1 and TRBJ2-7; 13 bases are a match to TRBD2. This TCR was sampled from a human donor with chronic lymphocytic leukemia. The sequenced sample was PBMCs, obtained after 12 months of ibrutinib treatment. The CDR3 DNA is TGCGCCAGCAGCCTGCGGACTAGCGGGAGTTATGAGCAGTACTTC. It translates to CASSLRTSGSYEQYF. Filled out from reference TRBV5-1 and TRBJ2-7, the complete variable domain reads KAGVTQTPRYLIKTRGQQVTLSCSPISGHRSVSWYQQTPGQGLQFLFEYFSETQRNKGNFPGRFSGRQFSNSRSEMNVSTLELGDSALYLCASSLRTSGSYEQYFGPGTRLTVT.